These T cell receptor beta chains were read from a single sample in a study of high-grade serous ovarian cancer treatment subgroups. Repertoires were generated with immunoSEQ multiplex PCR, while TCRdb's copy carries only in-frame clones and drops some. The data contain about 12,000 clones, around 90% of them singletons. Sequencing used tumor tissue. These receptors were collected from a human donor with high-grade serous ovarian cancer. CDR3s include the opening cysteine and the closing phenylalanine or tryptophan. The order of the fields is D gene, J gene, V gene, clone size, CDR3 protein, CDR3 DNA. D genes are given only for firm matches. The size of a clone is reported for some rows only, either as once, few or many, or as a class for expanded clones.

>TRBD2|TRBJ2-5|TRBV28|NA
CASSSPAAGGLQETQYF
TGTGCCAGCAGTTCCCCCGCAGCGGGGGGTCTACAAGAGACCCAGTACTTC
>NA|TRBJ1-1|TRBV7-9|few
CASSLQGLNTEAFF
TGTGCCAGCAGCTTACAGGGATTGAACACTGAAGCTTTCTTT
>NA|TRBJ2-1|TRBV9|NA
CASSVEGGNEQFF
TGTGCCAGCAGCGTAGAGGGGGGGAATGAGCAGTTCTTC
>TRBD1|TRBJ1-1|TRBV29-1|NA
CSVSTGLYTEAFF
TGCAGCGTTTCGACAGGGTTATACACTGAAGCTTTCTTT
>NA|TRBJ1-1|TRBV5-1|NA
CASSPGHRGNTEAFF
TGCGCCAGCAGCCCGGGACACCGAGGGAACACTGAAGCTTTCTTT
>TRBD1|TRBJ2-1|TRBV7-2|NA
CASSPGQGDSEQFF
TGTGCCAGCAGCCCGGGACAGGGGGACAGTGAGCAGTTCTTC
>TRBD1|TRBJ1-2|TRBV6-1|NA
CASGDRAANYGYTF
TGTGCCAGCGGGGACAGGGCCGCTAACTATGGCTACACCTTC
>NA|TRBJ1-2|TRBV2|once
CASSSDSANYGYTF
TGTGCCAGCAGTTCGGACAGCGCTAACTATGGCTACACCTTC
>NA|TRBJ1-3|TRBV7-9|NA
CASSLQGNTIYF
TGTGCCAGCAGCTTGCAGGGAAACACCATATATTTT
>NA|TRBJ2-1|TRBV7-9|NA
CASSLGNSASSYNEQFF
TGTGCCAGCAGCTTAGGGAATAGCGCTTCGTCCTACAATGAGCAGTTCTTC
>NA|TRBJ1-2|TRBV2|NA
CASSEVPQGTYGYTF
TGTGCCAGCAGTGAAGTGCCTCAGGGAACCTATGGCTACACCTTC
>TRBD1|TRBJ2-1|TRBV4-3|NA
CASSPKTGGVNEQFF
TGCGCCAGCAGCCCCAAGACAGGGGGCGTTAATGAGCAGTTCTTC
>NA|TRBJ2-2|TRBV9|NA
CASSVLGTKNTGELFF
TGTGCCAGCAGCGTACTAGGGACCAAGAACACCGGGGAGCTGTTTTTT
>TRBD1|TRBJ2-3|TRBV7-8|NA
CASSFRTGVTDTQYF
TGTGCCAGCAGCTTCCGGACAGGGGTAACAGATACGCAGTATTTT
>NA|TRBJ1-6|TRBV30|NA
CAYSRNSPLHF
TGTGCCTATTCACGAAATTCACCCCTCCACTTT
>NA|TRBJ1-5|TRBV19|NA
CASRTIRRGGEQPQHF
TGTGCCAGTAGGACCATCCGACGGGGAGGTGAACAGCCCCAGCATTTT
>TRBD2|TRBJ2-3|TRBV5-1|few
CASSFRIAGGHSSYTQYF
TGCGCCAGCAGCTTTCGGATAGCGGGGGGCCATAGCTCTTATACGCAGTATTTT
>NA|TRBJ1-2|TRBV29-1|once
CSVDLQGRRLLDGYTF
TGCAGCGTTGACCTTCAGGGTAGGAGGCTGTTGGATGGCTACACCTTC
>TRBD2|TRBJ2-5|TRBV5-6|NA
CASSFGLVETQYF
TGTGCCAGCAGCTTTGGACTAGTTGAGACCCAGTACTTC
>NA|TRBJ1-6|TRBV27|NA
CASSLKPNPWENSPLHF
TGTGCCAGCAGTTTAAAACCAAACCCCTGGGAGAATTCACCCCTCCACTTT
>NA|TRBJ1-4|TRBV7-2|NA
CASSPEGQKLFF
TGTGCCAGCAGCCCCGAGGGGCAAAAACTGTTTTTT
>NA|TRBJ1-1|TRBV10-3|NA
CAIRTNRELNTEAFF
TGTGCCATCAGGACCAACAGAGAACTGAACACTGAAGCTTTCTTT